This TCR beta chain was recorded in a study of T cells in tuberculosis. Study-wide findings and caveats: Cases with active tuberculosis were adults, while controls were adolescents. Using the GMM-specific repertoire gave about 84% accuracy versus about 64% with motifs.

The protocol was immunoSEQ multiplex PCR, while the TCRdb copy is restricted to in-frame clones and leaves out a portion. This sample has 25,000 to 35,000 clones; 92% occur once, and the top ten carry approximately 7%. As for this clone: What it recognizes is unknown.

Time point in this sample: new active TB diagnosis, blood taken before or within 7 days of starting treatment. The ends were cut back, 0 bases at V and 4 bases at J, with 16 bases in the middle. The CDR3 has 16 amino acids. Germline CDR1 MNHNS, CDR2 SASEGT. The specimen comprised PBMCs, sampled at tuberculosis diagnosis. This TCR was recovered from an adult with tuberculosis. Some clones in this sample may be carry-over from other donors' samples. The rearrangement joins TRBV6-1 to TRBJ2-7; possibly TRBD2 for D (6 bases). As DNA, the CDR3 is TGTGCCAGCAGTGAAGCGATAGGGACTTCGGGTTACGAGCAGTACTTC. Amino acid sequence: CASSEAIGTSGYEQYF.